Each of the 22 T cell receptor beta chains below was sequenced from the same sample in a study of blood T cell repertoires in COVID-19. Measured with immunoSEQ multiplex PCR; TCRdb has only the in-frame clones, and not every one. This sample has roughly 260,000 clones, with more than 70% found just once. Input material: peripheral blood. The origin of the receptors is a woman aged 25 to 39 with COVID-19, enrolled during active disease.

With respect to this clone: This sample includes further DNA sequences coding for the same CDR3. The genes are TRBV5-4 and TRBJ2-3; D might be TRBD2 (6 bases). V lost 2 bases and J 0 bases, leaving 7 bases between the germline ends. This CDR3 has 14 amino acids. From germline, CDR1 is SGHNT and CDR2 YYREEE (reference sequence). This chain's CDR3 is CASSLGTSTDTQYF. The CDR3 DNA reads TGTGCCAGCAGCTTAGGGACTAGCACAGATACGCAGTATTTT.

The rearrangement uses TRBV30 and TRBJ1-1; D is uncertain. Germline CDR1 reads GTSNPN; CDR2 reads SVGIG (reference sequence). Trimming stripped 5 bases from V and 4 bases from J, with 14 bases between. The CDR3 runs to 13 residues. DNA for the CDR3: TGTGCCTGGGGCCCGGGGTTGGGCACTGAAGCTTTCTTT. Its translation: CAWGPGLGTEAFF. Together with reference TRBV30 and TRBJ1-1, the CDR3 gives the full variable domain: SQTIHQWPATLVQPVGSPLSLECTVEGTSNPNLYWYRQAAGRGLQLLFYSVGIGQISSEVPQNLSASRPQDRQFILSSKKLLLSDSGFYLCAWGPGLGTEAFFGQGTRLTVV.

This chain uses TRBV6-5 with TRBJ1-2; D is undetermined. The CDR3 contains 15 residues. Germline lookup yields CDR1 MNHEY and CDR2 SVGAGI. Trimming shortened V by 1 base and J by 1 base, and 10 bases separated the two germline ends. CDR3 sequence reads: CASSYLGPVNYGYTF. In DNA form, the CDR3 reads TGTGCCAGCAGTTACTTGGGCCCGGTTAACTATGGCTACACCTTC.

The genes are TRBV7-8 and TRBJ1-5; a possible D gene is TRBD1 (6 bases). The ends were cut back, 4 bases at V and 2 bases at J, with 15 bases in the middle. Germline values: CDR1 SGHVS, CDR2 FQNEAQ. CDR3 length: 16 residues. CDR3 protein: CASSSSAGAGNQPQHF. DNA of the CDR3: TGTGCCAGCAGCTCCTCCGCAGGGGCGGGCAATCAGCCCCAGCATTTT.

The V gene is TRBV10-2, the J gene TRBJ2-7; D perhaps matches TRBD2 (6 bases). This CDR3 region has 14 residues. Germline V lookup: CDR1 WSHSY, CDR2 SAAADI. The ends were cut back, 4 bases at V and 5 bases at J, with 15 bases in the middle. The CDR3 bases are TGCGCCAGCAGTGTGCGGGGACCCTGGGACGAGCAGTACTTC. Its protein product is CASSVRGPWDEQYF.

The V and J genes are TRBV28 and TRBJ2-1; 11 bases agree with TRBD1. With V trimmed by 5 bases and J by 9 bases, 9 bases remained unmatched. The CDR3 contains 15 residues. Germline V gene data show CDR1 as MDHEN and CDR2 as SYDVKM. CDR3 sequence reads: CASSTRDRGSGEQFF. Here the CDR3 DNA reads TGTGCCAGCAGTACTCGGGACAGGGGGTCCGGTGAGCAGTTCTTC.

CDR3: CASSLGGPGNTIYF. The CDR3, as DNA: TGTGCCAGCAGTTTAGGGGGCCCCGGAAACACCATATATTTT. The chain is built from TRBV28 and TRBJ1-3, with D possibly matching TRBD1 (6 bases). CDR1 is MDHEN and CDR2 is SYDVKM in the germline V gene. Trimming took off 2 bases at V and 4 bases at J, with 9 bases between the two ends. This CDR3 spans 14 amino acids.

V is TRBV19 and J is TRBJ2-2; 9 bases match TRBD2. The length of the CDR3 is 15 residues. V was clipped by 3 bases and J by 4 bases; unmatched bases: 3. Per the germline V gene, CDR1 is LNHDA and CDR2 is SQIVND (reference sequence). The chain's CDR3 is CASSMLAGPTGELFF. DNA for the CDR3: TGTGCCAGTAGTATGCTAGCGGGACCCACCGGGGAGCTGTTTTTT.

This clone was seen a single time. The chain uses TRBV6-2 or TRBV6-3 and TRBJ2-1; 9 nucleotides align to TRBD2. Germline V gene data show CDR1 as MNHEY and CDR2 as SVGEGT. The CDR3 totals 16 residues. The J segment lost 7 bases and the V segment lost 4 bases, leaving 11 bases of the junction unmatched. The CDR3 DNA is TGTGCCAGCAGTTCGCCTGGAATAGCGGGAGCAAATGAGCAGTTCTTC. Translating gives CASSSPGIAGANEQFF.

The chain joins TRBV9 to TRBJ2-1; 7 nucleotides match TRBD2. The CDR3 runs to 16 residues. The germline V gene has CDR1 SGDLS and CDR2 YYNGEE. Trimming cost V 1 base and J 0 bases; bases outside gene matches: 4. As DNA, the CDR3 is TGTGCCAGCAGCGTACGAGGCGGGAGCTCCTACAATGAGCAGTTCTTC. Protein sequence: CASSVRGGSSYNEQFF.

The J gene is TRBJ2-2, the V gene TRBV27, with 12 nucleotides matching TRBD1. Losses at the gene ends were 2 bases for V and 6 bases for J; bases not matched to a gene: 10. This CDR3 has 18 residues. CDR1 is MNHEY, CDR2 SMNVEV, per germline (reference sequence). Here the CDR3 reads CASSLLPGQGATAGELFF. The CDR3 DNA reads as TGTGCCAGCAGTTTACTACCGGGACAGGGGGCGACGGCCGGGGAGCTGTTTTTT.

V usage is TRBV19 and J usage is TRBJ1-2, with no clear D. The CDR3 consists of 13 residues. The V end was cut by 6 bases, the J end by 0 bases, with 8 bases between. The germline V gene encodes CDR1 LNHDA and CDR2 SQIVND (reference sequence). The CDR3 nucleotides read TGTGCCAGTAGAACAGTAACTAACTATGGCTACACCTTC. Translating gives CASRTVTNYGYTF.

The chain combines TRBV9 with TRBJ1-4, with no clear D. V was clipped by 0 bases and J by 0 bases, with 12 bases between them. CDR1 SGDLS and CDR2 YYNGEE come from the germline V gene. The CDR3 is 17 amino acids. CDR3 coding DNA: TGTGCCAGCAGCGTAGGAGCGGGAGGCGCAACTAATGAAAAACTGTTTTTT. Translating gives CASSVGAGGATNEKLFF.

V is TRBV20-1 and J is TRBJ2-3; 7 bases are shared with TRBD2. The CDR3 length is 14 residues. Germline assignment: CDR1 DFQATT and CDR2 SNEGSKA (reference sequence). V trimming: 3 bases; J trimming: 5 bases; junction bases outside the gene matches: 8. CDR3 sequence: CSASRGSGLDTQYF. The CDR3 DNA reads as TGCAGTGCTAGTCGCGGGAGCGGTTTAGATACGCAGTATTTT.

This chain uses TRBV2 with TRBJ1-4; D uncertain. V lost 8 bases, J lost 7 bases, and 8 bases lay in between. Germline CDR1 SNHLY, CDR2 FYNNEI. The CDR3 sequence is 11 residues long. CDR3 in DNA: TGTGCCAGCGCAGGCAGTGAAAAACTGTTTTTT. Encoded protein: CASAGSEKLFF.

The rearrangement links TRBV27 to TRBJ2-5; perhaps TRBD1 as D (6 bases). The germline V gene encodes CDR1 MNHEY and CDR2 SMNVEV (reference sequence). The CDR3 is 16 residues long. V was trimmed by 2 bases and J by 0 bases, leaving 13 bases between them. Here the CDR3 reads CASSLLGGAYQETQYF. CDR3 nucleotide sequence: TGTGCCAGCAGTTTACTAGGGGGTGCGTACCAAGAGACCCAGTACTTC.

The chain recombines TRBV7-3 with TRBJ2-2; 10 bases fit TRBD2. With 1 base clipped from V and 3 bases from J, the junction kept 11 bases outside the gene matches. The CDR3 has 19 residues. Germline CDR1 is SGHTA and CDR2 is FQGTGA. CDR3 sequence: CASSLMPEGSGRDTGELFF. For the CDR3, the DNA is TGTGCCAGCAGCTTAATGCCGGAGGGGAGCGGGAGGGACACCGGGGAGCTGTTTTTT. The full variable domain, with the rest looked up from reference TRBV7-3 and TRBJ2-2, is GAGVSQTPSNKVTEKGKYVELRCDPISGHTALYWYRQSLGQGPEFLIYFQGTGAADDSGLPNDRFFAVRPEGSVSTLKIQRTERGDSAVYLCASSLMPEGSGRDTGELFFGEGSRLTVL.

The CDR3 bases are TGTGCCACCCTAAGAGGCCTACGGGAGGGGACCCAGTACTTC. The encoded protein is CATLRGLREGTQYF. The V call is TRBV24-1, the J call TRBJ2-5; 8 bases map to TRBD2. Trimming removed 9 bases from V and 7 bases from J; junction bases left unmatched: 12. The CDR3 runs to 14 residues. CDR1 and CDR2 from the germline V gene are KGHDR and SFDVKD.

CDR3 nucleotide sequence: TGCGCCAGCAGCTTGGACAGGGGCGCCGGAAACACCATATATTTT. Its protein product is CASSLDRGAGNTIYF. V is TRBV5-1 and J is TRBJ1-3, with 7 positions matching TRBD1. Trimming cost V 0 bases and J 4 bases; bases outside gene matches: 4. Germline CDR1 and CDR2: SGHRS and YFSETQ. The CDR3 spans 15 residues.

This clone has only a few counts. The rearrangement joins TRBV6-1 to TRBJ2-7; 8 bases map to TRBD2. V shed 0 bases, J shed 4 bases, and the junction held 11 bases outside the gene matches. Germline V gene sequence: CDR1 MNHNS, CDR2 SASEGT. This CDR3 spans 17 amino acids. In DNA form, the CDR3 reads TGTGCCAGCAGTGAAGCGCTTGAGGTAGCGGGACGATACGAGCAGTACTTC. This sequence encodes CASSEALEVAGRYEQYF.

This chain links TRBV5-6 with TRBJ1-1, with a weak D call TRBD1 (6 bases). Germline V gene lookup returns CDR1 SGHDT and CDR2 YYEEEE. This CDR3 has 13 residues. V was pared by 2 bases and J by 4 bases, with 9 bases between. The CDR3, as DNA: TGTGCCAGCAGCTTTACAGGGATCACTGAAGCTTTCTTT. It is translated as CASSFTGITEAFF. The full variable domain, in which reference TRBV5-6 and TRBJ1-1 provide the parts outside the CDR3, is DAGVTQSPTHLIKTRGQQVTLRCSPKSGHDTVSWYQQALGQGPQFIFQYYEEEERQRGNFPDRFSGHQFPNYSSELNVNALLLGDSALYLCASSFTGITEAFFGQGTRLTVV.

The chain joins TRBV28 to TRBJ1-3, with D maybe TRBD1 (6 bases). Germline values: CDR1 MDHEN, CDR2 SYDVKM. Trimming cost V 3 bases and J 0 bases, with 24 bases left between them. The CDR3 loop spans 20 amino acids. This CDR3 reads CASSFGGVGTPSYSGNTIYF. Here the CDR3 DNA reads TGTGCCAGCAGTTTTGGCGGAGTAGGGACACCCTCCTACTCTGGAAACACCATATATTTT.